The 14 T cell receptor beta chains below all came from one sample that was sequenced in a study of T cell changes during pregnancy in multiple sclerosis. Method: immunoSEQ multiplex PCR; TCRdb's copy keeps in-frame clones and lacks some. The sample yields more than 80,000 clones, 92% seen once. This material consisted of peripheral blood, taken in the first trimester of pregnancy. All receptors come from a female donor with multiple sclerosis, enrolled in a pregnancy study.

The V call is TRBV6-1, the J call TRBJ1-5; 11 nucleotides align to TRBD1. Germline V lookup: CDR1 MNHNS, CDR2 SASEGT. This CDR3 is 14 amino acids long. J gave up 6 bases and V 3 bases, and 1 base lay outside the gene matches. The CDR3 sequence is CASSDGTGGQPQHF. The CDR3 DNA sequence: TGTGCCAGCAGTGACGGGACAGGGGGTCAGCCCCAGCATTTT.

The chain carries TRBV11-2 and TRBJ1-1; weak D call: TRBD1 (6 bases). The V end was cut by 4 bases, the J end by 1 base, with 22 bases between. Germline loops: CDR1 SGHAT, CDR2 FQNNGV. The CDR3 contains 18 residues. CDR3 in DNA: TGTGCCAGCAGCTCCAAAACCCAGGACAGCGAACCGAACACTGAAGCTTTCTTT. This translates into CASSSKTQDSEPNTEAFF.

The chain combines TRBV29-1 with TRBJ2-2; the D gene is possibly TRBD2 (7 bases). The CDR3 covers 16 residues. Deletions cut 0 bases from V and 5 bases from J, with 16 bases between. Germline V CDR1 and CDR2: SQVTM, ANQGSEA. The CDR3 DNA reads TGCAGCGTTGAAGAGGGGGGGCTGAGAGGGACCGGGGAGCTGTTTTTT. It codes for CSVEEGGLRGTGELFF.

The chain employs TRBV2 and TRBJ2-7, with TRBD1 matching 8 bases. This CDR3 is built from 12 residues. Trimming at V came to 4 bases and at J to 7 bases, leaving 3 bases not matched to a gene. CDR1 and CDR2 (germline): SNHLY, FYNNEI. The CDR3 DNA sequence: TGTGCCAGCAGTGGACAGGGGTTTGAGCAGTACTTC. This codes for CASSGQGFEQYF.

The rearrangement links TRBV2 to TRBJ1-5; D perhaps matches TRBD1 (6 bases). Trimming took 1 base from V and 4 from J, leaving 11 bases between them. The CDR3 spans 15 residues. Looked up from germline, CDR1 is SNHLY and CDR2 is FYNNEI. The CDR3 loop is CASSEVQGVNQPQHF. DNA of the CDR3: TGTGCCAGCAGTGAAGTACAGGGAGTTAATCAGCCCCAGCATTTT. The variable domain in full, completed from reference TRBV2 and TRBJ1-5, reads EPEVTQTPSHQVTQMGQEVILRCVPISNHLYFYWYRQILGQKVEFLVSFYNNEISEKSEIFDDQFSVERPDGSNFTLKIRSTKLEDSAMYFCASSEVQGVNQPQHFGDGTRLSIL.

The rearrangement links TRBV6-1 to TRBJ2-3; 12 bases agree with TRBD1. CDR3 length equals 15 residues. V lost 3 bases, J lost 4 bases, and 2 bases stayed unmatched. From germline, CDR1 is MNHNS and CDR2 SASEGT. The CDR3 here is CASSEGQGAPDTQYF. The CDR3 DNA sequence: TGTGCCAGCAGTGAGGGACAGGGGGCTCCAGATACGCAGTATTTT.

The gene calls are TRBV6-1 and TRBJ2-5; 10 positions agree with TRBD1. This CDR3 is built from 15 residues. Unmatched junction bases numbered 8, after V lost 7 bases and J lost 3 bases. Germline CDR1 MNHNS, CDR2 SASEGT. The CDR3 region is CASNVPGTGEETQYF. The CDR3 DNA reads as TGTGCCAGCAACGTTCCCGGGACAGGGGAAGAGACCCAGTACTTC.

The J gene is TRBJ2-7, the V gene TRBV30; perhaps TRBD1 as D (6 bases). CDR3 length: 12 amino acids. Deletions cut 4 bases from V and 4 bases from J, with 11 bases between. Germline V CDR1 and CDR2: GTSNPN, SVGIG (reference sequence). The CDR3 DNA reads TGTGCCTGGAATTCGGGACATTACGAGCAGTACTTC. Its translation: CAWNSGHYEQYF.

The chain employs TRBV19 and TRBJ2-2; the D gene is possibly TRBD2 (6 bases). V was clipped by 2 bases and J by 4 bases, with 11 bases between them. The germline V gene encodes CDR1 LNHDA and CDR2 SQIVND (reference sequence). This CDR3 comprises 15 residues. The CDR3 DNA reads as TGTGCCAGTAGTATATGGGGGGTGAGCACCGGGGAGCTGTTTTTT. It codes for CASSIWGVSTGELFF.

V usage is TRBV19 and J usage is TRBJ2-7; 8 bases match TRBD1. Germline CDR1 and CDR2: LNHDA and SQIVND (reference sequence). The CDR3 is 15 amino acids. Unmatched junction bases numbered 6, after V lost 3 bases and J lost 2 bases. CDR3 amino acids: CASSIGTGPPYEQYF. CDR3 coding DNA: TGTGCCAGTAGTATTGGGACAGGACCACCCTACGAGCAGTACTTC. Supplemented by reference TRBV19 and TRBJ2-7, the full variable domain reads DGGITQSPKYLFRKEGQNVTLSCEQNLNHDAMYWYRQDPGQGLRLIYYSQIVNDFQKGDIAEGYSVSREKKESFPLTVTSAQKNPTAFYLCASSIGTGPPYEQYFGPGTRLTVT.

A few counts support this clone. The gene calls are TRBV27 and TRBJ2-2, with D hard to call. The CDR3 runs to 12 residues. Germline CDR1 MNHEY, CDR2 SMNVEV (reference sequence). Deletions cut 4 bases from V and 6 bases from J, with 6 bases between. CDR3 amino acids: CASSSGSGELFF. The DNA of the CDR3 is TGTGCCAGCAGTTCAGGATCCGGGGAGCTGTTTTTT.

This chain joins TRBV19 and TRBJ1-2, with 12 bases matching TRBD1. The trim removed 9 bases at V and 0 bases at J, leaving 8 bases unmatched. The CDR3 runs to 16 residues. Germline V CDR1 and CDR2: LNHDA, SQIVND (reference sequence). CDR3 in DNA: TGTGCCAGCAAGCGGGACAGGGGGCAATCTAACTATGGCTACACCTTC. Translation: CASKRDRGQSNYGYTF.

The V call is TRBV2, the J call TRBJ2-1; 7 bases match TRBD1. Germline assignment: CDR1 SNHLY and CDR2 FYNNEI. V lost 5 bases and J lost 2; bases outside the gene matches: 9. This CDR3 has 16 residues. For the CDR3, the DNA is TGTGCCAGCAGTCGACAGGGTTTGAATACCTACAATGAGCAGTTCTTC. Its protein is CASSRQGLNTYNEQFF.

This chain links TRBV9 with TRBJ1-1; no reliable D call. The V end lost 4 bases, the J end lost 4 bases, and 11 bases lay between the germline ends. The CDR3 consists of 13 residues. The germline V gene has CDR1 SGDLS and CDR2 YYNGEE. The CDR3 DNA reads TGTGCCAGCAGCCCCATCGGGGTCACTGAAGCTTTCTTT. Translated, it gives CASSPIGVTEAFF.